A selection of T cell receptor beta chains follows, all from one sample in a study of T cells after yellow fever vaccination. TCRdb called the 5' RACE reads again in MiXCR, with one record for every CDR3 protein. The repertoire includes around 600,000 distinct CDR3 sequences, approximately 13% of them detected once, and 14% to 15% sits in the top ten. The material sequenced was PBMCs, taken on the day of the yellow fever booster vaccination. These receptors originate from a man between 25 and 39 years old who received the YFV17D yellow fever vaccine. Both conserved end residues are part of each CDR3. Fields, in order: J gene, clone size, V gene, D gene, CDR3 DNA, CDR3 protein. D genes are given only for firm matches. For some rows the clone size is stated as once, few or many, or as a class when expanded; others skip it.

j_call: TRBJ2-3; clone_size: NA; v_call: TRBV5-8; d_call: NA; cdr3_nt: TGTGCCAGCAGCTTGGGGGGCGGCAAAAACACAGATACGCAGTATTTT; cdr3_aa: CASSLGGGKNTDTQYF
j_call: TRBJ2-7; clone_size: few; v_call: TRBV6-1; d_call: NA; cdr3_nt: TGTGCCAGCAGAAATAGTGGCAATAGTATCTACGAGCAGTACTTC; cdr3_aa: CASRNSGNSIYEQYF
j_call: TRBJ2-3; clone_size: few; v_call: TRBV7-7; d_call: TRBD1; cdr3_nt: TGTGCTAGCAGCTCTGGGACAGGGTACACAGATACGCAGTATTTT; cdr3_aa: CASSSGTGYTDTQYF
j_call: TRBJ2-7; clone_size: NA; v_call: TRBV6-2/TRBV6-3; d_call: NA; cdr3_nt: TGTGCCAGCAGTTACCGAACGGGAGCCGCGTACGAGCAGTACTTC; cdr3_aa: CASSYRTGAAYEQYF
j_call: TRBJ2-5; clone_size: NA; v_call: TRBV15; d_call: NA; cdr3_nt: TGTGCCACCAGCAGTGACTGGGGGCGGCAAGAGACCCAGTACTTC; cdr3_aa: CATSSDWGRQETQYF
j_call: TRBJ1-4; clone_size: NA; v_call: TRBV7-2; d_call: NA; cdr3_nt: TGTGCCAGCAGCTTAGATTGGGGAAAACTGTTTTTT; cdr3_aa: CASSLDWGKLFF
j_call: TRBJ2-3; clone_size: NA; v_call: TRBV7-2; d_call: NA; cdr3_nt: TGTGCCAGCCAGCGGTTCCCTAGCACAGATACGCAGTATTTT; cdr3_aa: CASQRFPSTDTQYF
j_call: TRBJ2-1; clone_size: NA; v_call: TRBV7-2; d_call: TRBD2; cdr3_nt: TGTGCCAGCAGCTTCCGGGCCTCTAGCGGCCCCAGGAATGAGCAGTTCTTC; cdr3_aa: CASSFRASSGPRNEQFF
j_call: TRBJ2-5; clone_size: NA; v_call: TRBV7-4; d_call: NA; cdr3_nt: TGTGCCAGCAGCTTAATCTTCCACAGGAGGACTGGCCAAGAGACCCAGTACTTC; cdr3_aa: CASSLIFHRRTGQETQYF
j_call: TRBJ2-3; clone_size: few; v_call: TRBV20-1; d_call: TRBD2; cdr3_nt: TGCAGTGCTAGTACAGAACTAGCGGGAGGTTCTGCGCAGTATTTT; cdr3_aa: CSASTELAGGSAQYF
j_call: TRBJ2-3; clone_size: few; v_call: TRBV4-3; d_call: NA; cdr3_nt: TGCGCCAGCAGCCAAGGTCCGCGAGATACGCAGTATTTT; cdr3_aa: CASSQGPRDTQYF
j_call: TRBJ1-1; clone_size: NA; v_call: TRBV7-9; d_call: NA; cdr3_nt: TGTGCCAGCAGCTTAGAGACCGGGCCCGGAGCTTTCTTT; cdr3_aa: CASSLETGPGAFF
j_call: TRBJ2-2; clone_size: few; v_call: TRBV7-2; d_call: NA; cdr3_nt: TGTGCCAGCAGCTCAGCCGGACTAACCGGGGAGCTGTTTTTT; cdr3_aa: CASSSAGLTGELFF
j_call: TRBJ2-2; clone_size: NA; v_call: TRBV14; d_call: NA; cdr3_nt: TGTGCCAGCAGCCAAGGTTGGCCAAGCACCGGGGAGCTGTTTTTT; cdr3_aa: CASSQGWPSTGELFF
j_call: TRBJ1-2; clone_size: few; v_call: TRBV20-1; d_call: TRBD1; cdr3_nt: TGCAGTGCTCGGGACAGGGGGCTTTCCGGCTACACCTTC; cdr3_aa: CSARDRGLSGYTF
j_call: TRBJ2-7; clone_size: few; v_call: TRBV20-1; d_call: NA; cdr3_nt: TGCAGTGCTAGATCAAATGCCTACGAGCAGTACTTC; cdr3_aa: CSARSNAYEQYF
j_call: TRBJ2-2; clone_size: NA; v_call: TRBV20-1; d_call: TRBD2; cdr3_nt: TGCAGTGCTACCCGACTAGCGGGAGACACCGGGGAGCTGTTTTTT; cdr3_aa: CSATRLAGDTGELFF